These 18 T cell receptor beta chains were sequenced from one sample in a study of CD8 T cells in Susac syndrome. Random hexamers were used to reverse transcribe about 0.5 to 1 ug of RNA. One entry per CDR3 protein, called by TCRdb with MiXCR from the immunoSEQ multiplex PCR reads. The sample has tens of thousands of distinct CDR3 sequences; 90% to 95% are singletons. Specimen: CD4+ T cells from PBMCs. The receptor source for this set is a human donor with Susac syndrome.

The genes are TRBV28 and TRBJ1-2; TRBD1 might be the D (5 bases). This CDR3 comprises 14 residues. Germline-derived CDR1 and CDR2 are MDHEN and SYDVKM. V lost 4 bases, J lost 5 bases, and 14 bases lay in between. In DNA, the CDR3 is TGTGCCAGCAGTTCAGCCGGGACTGAGTATGGCTACACCTTC. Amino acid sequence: CASSSAGTEYGYTF.

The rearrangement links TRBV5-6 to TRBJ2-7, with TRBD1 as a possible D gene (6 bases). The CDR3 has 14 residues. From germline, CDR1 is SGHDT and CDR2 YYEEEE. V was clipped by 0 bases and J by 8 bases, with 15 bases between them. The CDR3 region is CASSLAGRGSKQYF. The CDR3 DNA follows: TGTGCCAGCAGCTTGGCCGGTAGGGGGAGCAAGCAGTACTTC.

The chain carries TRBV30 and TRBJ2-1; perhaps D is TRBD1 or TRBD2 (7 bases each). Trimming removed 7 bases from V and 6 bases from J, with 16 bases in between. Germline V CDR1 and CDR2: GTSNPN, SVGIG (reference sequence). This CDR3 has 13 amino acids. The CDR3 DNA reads TGTGCCTTCCCAGGGGGGGCGGGCAATGAGCAGTTCTTC. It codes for CAFPGGAGNEQFF.

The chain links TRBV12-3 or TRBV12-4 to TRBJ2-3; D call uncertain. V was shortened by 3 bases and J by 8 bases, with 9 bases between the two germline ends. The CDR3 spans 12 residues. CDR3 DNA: TGTGCCAGCAGTTTTCGCGGCTCTACGCAGTATTTT. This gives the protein CASSFRGSTQYF.

CDR3 region: CASSPRRGYEQYF. CDR3 bases: TGTGCCAGCTCACCAAGGAGGGGTTACGAGCAGTACTTC. The rearrangement links TRBV18 to TRBJ2-7; a possible D gene is TRBD2 (6 bases). From germline, CDR1 is KGHSH and CDR2 LQKENI. The CDR3 is made up of 13 amino acids. The germline V and J ends were trimmed by 2 bases and 4 bases, with 9 bases remaining between them.

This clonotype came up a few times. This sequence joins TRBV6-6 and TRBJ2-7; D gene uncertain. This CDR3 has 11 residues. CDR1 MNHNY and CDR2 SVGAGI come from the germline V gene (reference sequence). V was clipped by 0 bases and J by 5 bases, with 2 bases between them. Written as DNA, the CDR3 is TGTGCCAGCAGTTACTCGGACGAGCAGTACTTC. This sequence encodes CASSYSDEQYF.

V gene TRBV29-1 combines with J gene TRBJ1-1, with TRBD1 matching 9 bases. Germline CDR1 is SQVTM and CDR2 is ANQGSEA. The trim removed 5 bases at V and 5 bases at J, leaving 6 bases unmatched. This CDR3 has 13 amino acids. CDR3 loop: CSVWDREETEAFF. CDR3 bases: TGCAGCGTTTGGGACAGGGAGGAGACTGAAGCTTTCTTT.

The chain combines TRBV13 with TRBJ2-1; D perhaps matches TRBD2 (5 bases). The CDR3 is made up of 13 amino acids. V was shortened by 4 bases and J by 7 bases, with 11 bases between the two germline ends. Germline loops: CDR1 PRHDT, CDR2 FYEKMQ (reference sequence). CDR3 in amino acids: CASSSNGENEQFF. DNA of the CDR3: TGTGCCAGCAGCTCAAACGGGGAGAATGAGCAGTTCTTC.

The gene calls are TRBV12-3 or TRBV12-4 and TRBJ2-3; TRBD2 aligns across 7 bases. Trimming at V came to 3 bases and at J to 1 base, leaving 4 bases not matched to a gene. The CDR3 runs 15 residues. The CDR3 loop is CASSFSGLRTDTQYF. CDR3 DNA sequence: TGTGCCAGCAGTTTTAGCGGGCTCCGCACAGATACGCAGTATTTT.

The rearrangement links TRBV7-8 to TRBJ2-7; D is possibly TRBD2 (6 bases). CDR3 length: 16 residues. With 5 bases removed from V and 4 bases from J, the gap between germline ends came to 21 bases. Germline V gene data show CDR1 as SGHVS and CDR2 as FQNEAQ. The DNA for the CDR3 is TGTGCCAGCAGCCCTAGCTCTCACCAGGGAGGTTACGAGCAGTACTTC. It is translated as CASSPSSHQGGYEQYF.

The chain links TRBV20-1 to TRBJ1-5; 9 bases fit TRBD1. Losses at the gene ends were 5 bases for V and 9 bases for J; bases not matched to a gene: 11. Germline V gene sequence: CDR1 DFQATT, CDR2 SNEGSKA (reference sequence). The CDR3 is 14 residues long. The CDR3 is CSAGLGQGFGPQHF. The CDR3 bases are TGCAGTGCTGGACTGGGACAGGGCTTCGGGCCCCAGCATTTT.

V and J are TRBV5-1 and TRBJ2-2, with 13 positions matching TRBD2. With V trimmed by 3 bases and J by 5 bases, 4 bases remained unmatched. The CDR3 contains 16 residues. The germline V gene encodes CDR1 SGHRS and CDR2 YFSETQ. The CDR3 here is CASSSGLAGSTGELFF. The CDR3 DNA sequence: TGCGCCAGCAGCTCGGGACTAGCGGGGTCAACCGGGGAGCTGTTTTTT.

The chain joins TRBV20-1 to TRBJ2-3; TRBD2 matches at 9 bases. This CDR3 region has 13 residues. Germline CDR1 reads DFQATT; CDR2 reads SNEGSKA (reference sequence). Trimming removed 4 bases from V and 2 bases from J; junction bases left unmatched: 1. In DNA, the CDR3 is TGCAGTGCTACTAGCGGGGCCACAGATACGCAGTATTTT. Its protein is CSATSGATDTQYF.

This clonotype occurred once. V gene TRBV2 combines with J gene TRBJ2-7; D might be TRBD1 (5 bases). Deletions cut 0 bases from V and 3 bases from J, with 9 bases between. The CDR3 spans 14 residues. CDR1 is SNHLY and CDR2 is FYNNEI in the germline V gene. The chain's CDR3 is CASSEAKGYYEQYF. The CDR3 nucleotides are TGTGCCAGCAGTGAAGCAAAGGGGTACTACGAGCAGTACTTC.

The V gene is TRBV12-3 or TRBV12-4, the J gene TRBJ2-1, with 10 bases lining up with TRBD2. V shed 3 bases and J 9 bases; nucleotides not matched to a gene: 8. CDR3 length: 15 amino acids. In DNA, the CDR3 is TGTGCCAGCAGTTTCCAAGCGGGGGGGCCGGGTGAGCAGTTCTTC. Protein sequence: CASSFQAGGPGEQFF.

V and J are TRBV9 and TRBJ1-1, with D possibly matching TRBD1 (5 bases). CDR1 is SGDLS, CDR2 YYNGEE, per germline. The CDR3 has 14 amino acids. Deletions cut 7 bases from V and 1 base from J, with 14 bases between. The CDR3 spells CASSIGGANTEAFF. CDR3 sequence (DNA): TGTGCCAGCTCGATAGGAGGGGCGAACACTGAAGCTTTCTTT.

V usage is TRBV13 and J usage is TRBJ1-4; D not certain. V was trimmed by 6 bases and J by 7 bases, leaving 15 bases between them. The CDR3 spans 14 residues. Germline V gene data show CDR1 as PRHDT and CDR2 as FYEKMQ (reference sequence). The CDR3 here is CASRLKGSAEKLFF. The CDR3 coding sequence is TGTGCCAGCAGACTAAAGGGATCAGCTGAAAAACTGTTTTTT.

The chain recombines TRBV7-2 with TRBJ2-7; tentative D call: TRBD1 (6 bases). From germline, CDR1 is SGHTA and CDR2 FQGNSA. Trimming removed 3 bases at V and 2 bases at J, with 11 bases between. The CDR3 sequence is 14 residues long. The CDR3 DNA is TGTGCCAGCAGCTTGTTCAGGGGACCCTACGAGCAGTACTTC. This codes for CASSLFRGPYEQYF. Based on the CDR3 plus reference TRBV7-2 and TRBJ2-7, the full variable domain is GAGVSQSPSNKVTEKGKDVELRCDPISGHTALYWYRQSLGQGLEFLIYFQGNSAPDKSGLPSDRFSAERTGGSVSTLTIQRTQQEDSAVYLCASSLFRGPYEQYFGPGTRLTVT.